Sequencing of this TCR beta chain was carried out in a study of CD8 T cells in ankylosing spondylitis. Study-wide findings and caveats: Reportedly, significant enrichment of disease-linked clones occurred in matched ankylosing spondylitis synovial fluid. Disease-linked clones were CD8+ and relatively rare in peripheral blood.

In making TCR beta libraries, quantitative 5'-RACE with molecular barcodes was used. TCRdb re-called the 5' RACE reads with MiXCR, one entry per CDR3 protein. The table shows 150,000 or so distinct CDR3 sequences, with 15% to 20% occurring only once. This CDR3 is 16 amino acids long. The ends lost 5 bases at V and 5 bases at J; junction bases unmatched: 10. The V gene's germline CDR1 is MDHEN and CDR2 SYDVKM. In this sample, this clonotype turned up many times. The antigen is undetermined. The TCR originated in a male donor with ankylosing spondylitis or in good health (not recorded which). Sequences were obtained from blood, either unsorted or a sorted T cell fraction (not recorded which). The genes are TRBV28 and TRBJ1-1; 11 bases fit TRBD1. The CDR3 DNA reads TGTGCCAGCAGTCTCCCCTTGGACAGGGGGCTTACTGAAGCTTTCTTT. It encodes CASSLPLDRGLTEAFF.